These 7 T cell receptor beta chains were sequenced from one sample in a study of CD8 T cells in Susac syndrome. Random hexamers primed reverse transcription of about 0.5 to 1 ug RNA. TCRdb reprocessed the immunoSEQ multiplex PCR reads with MiXCR, giving one entry per CDR3 protein. This table holds around 200,000 distinct CDR3 sequences, around 95% found once. Sequences were obtained from CD4+ T cells from PBMCs. These receptors all come from a human donor in good health.

The CDR3 is CSAREGRPSGANVLTF. The DNA for the CDR3 is TGCAGTGCTAGGGAAGGACGGCCCTCTGGGGCCAACGTCCTGACTTTC. This chain connects TRBV20-1 to TRBJ2-6; D is uncertain. Germline-derived CDR1 and CDR2 are DFQATT and SNEGSKA (reference sequence). The CDR3 length is 16 residues. Trimming cost V 3 bases and J 0 bases, with 12 bases left between them.

The chain links TRBV5-1 to TRBJ2-1, with D possibly TRBD1 on 5 matching bases. There are 14 residues in the CDR3. Germline assignment: CDR1 SGHRS and CDR2 YFSETQ. Trimming took 1 base from V and 14 from J, leaving 19 bases between them. The CDR3: CASSLSIVDTEEFF. In nucleotides, the CDR3 is TGCGCCAGCAGCTTGAGTATCGTGGACACCGAGGAGTTCTTC.

This sequence joins TRBV6-5 and TRBJ1-4; D is ambiguous. The V gene lost 0 bases and the J gene lost 6 bases, with 11 bases spanning the gap. Looked up from germline, CDR1 is MNHEY and CDR2 is SVGAGI. The CDR3 length is 15 residues. Here the CDR3 DNA reads TGTGCCAGCAGTTACTCGGGGAGTGTGGATGAAAAACTGTTTTTT. Translating gives CASSYSGSVDEKLFF.

The chain carries TRBV27 and TRBJ2-2; D might be TRBD1 or TRBD2, each matching 5 bases. CDR1 and CDR2 from the germline V gene are MNHEY and SMNVEV (reference sequence). The CDR3 contains 16 residues. V lost 6 bases, J lost 0 bases, and 14 bases lay in between. CDR3 loop: CASSRSGAPNTGELFF. The CDR3 DNA sequence: TGTGCCAGCAGCCGGTCCGGGGCGCCGAACACCGGGGAGCTGTTTTTT.

The chain carries TRBV27 and TRBJ1-2; 8 nucleotides line up with TRBD1. Per germline, CDR1 MNHEY and CDR2 SMNVEV (reference sequence). V gave up 4 bases and J gave up 8 bases; unmatched junction bases: 6. The CDR3 is made up of 13 amino acids. CDR3 sequence (DNA): TGTGCCAGCAGTTCTTTGGACAGGGAGGGCTACACCTTC. Translation gives CASSSLDREGYTF.

Written as DNA, the CDR3 is TGCAGTCGGACTAGCGGGCTAGGTACGAATGAGCAGTTCTTC. It specifies CSRTSGLGTNEQFF. The chain couples TRBV20-1 to TRBJ2-1; 11 positions agree with TRBD2. CDR1 and CDR2 from the germline V gene are DFQATT and SNEGSKA (reference sequence). After removal of 8 bases from V and 7 bases from J, the junction contained 10 bases not matched to a gene. This CDR3 is built from 14 residues.

The chain couples TRBV7-9 to TRBJ1-1; D uncertain. Trimming shortened V by 5 bases and J by 3 bases, and 7 bases separated the two germline ends. The length of the CDR3 is 12 residues. Germline loops: CDR1 SEHNR, CDR2 FQNEAQ (reference sequence). CDR3 loop: CASSLDDTEAFF. CDR3 coding DNA: TGTGCCAGCAGCCTCGACGACACTGAAGCTTTCTTT.